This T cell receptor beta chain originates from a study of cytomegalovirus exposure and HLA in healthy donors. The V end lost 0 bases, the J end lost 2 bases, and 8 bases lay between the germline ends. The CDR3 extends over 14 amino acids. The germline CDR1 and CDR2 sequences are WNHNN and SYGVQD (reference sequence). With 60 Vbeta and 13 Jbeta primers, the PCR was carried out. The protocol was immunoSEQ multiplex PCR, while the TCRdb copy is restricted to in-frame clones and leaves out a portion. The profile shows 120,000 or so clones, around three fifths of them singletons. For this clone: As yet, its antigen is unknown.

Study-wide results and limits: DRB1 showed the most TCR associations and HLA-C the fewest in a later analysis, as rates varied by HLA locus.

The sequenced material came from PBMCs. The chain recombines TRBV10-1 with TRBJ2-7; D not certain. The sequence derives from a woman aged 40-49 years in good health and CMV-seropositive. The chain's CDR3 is CASSESNSPYEQYF. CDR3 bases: TGCGCCAGCAGTGAGTCGAACTCCCCCTACGAGCAGTACTTC.